Below, one TCR beta chain is given with its context. Antigen specificity is unknown. These data come from a study of T-cell memory formation after mild COVID-19. Study-level background: The TCR clusters were mostly specific to one donor. General study points: Contracting CD4+ clones sat mainly in CM and EM; CD8+ in EMRA. Some responding clones appeared in pre-infection memory, suggesting cross-reactive memory joined.

Germline CDR1 is SGDLS and CDR2 is YYNGEE. Germline trimming cut 0 bases from V and 2 bases from J; bases unmatched to any gene: 14. The CDR3 extends over 19 amino acids. A single record per CDR3 protein comes from TCRdb applying MiXCR to the 5' RACE reads. The data hold 550,000 to 650,000 distinct CDR3 sequences, with around 15% observed a single time. The clonotype comes from an adult woman who had mild COVID-19 (a few samples of this study predate the infection). Cell type and time point are not known. This sequence joins TRBV9 and TRBJ1-2; 9 positions agree with TRBD1. The sample was PBMCs or a T cell subset sorted from them (not recorded which). The CDR3 spells CASSVEYKWRGTGNYGYTF. CDR3 in DNA: TGTGCCAGCAGCGTAGAGTACAAGTGGCGGGGGACAGGGAACTATGGCTACACCTTC.